This is a list of T cell receptor beta chains from one sample in a study of response to subunit inactivated influenza vaccine. TCRdb re-called the RT-PCR reads through MiXCR, storing one row per CDR3 protein. The sample has hundreds of thousands of distinct CDR3 sequences, 21% seen once. The specimen comprised PBMCs from blood, sampled 21 months after vaccination. The origin of the receptors is a man aged 50-75 years who received an inactivated influenza vaccine. Both conserved end residues are part of each CDR3. D genes are given only for firm matches. For some rows the clone size is stated as once, few or many, or as a class when expanded; others skip it.

j_call,clone_size,d_call,v_call,cdr3_aa,cdr3_nt
TRBJ2-3,NA,NA,TRBV5-1,CASSSNGGATDTQYF,TGCGCCAGCAGCTCCAACGGGGGTGCCACAGATACGCAGTATTTT
TRBJ2-3,NA,NA,TRBV20-1,CSTNRDYTDTQYF,TGCAGTACAAACAGGGACTACACAGATACGCAGTATTTT
TRBJ1-4,few,TRBD1,TRBV14,CASSHGTTGEKLFF,TGTGCCAGCAGCCACGGGACGACAGGGGAAAAACTGTTTTTT
TRBJ2-7,few,TRBD2,TRBV10-2,CASSEQWTSGNYEQYF,TGCGCCAGCAGTGAGCAATGGACTAGCGGGAACTACGAGCAGTACTTC
TRBJ2-1,NA,NA,TRBV6-5,CASSYSIFPRASYNEQFF,TGTGCCAGCAGTTACTCGATATTTCCCAGGGCCTCCTACAATGAGCAGTTCTTC
TRBJ1-5,NA,NA,TRBV2,CASDLGGSNQPQHF,TGTGCCAGCGACCTCGGCGGGAGCAATCAGCCCCAGCATTTT
TRBJ2-7,few,NA,TRBV20-1,CSARDYREQYF,TGCAGTGCTAGAGATTACCGAGAGCAGTACTTC
TRBJ1-2,few,NA,TRBV12-3/TRBV12-4,CASTSARGRGYTF,TGTGCCAGCACCTCGGCTAGGGGACGAGGCTACACCTTC
TRBJ1-5,NA,NA,TRBV6-5,CASSYSGGGGNQPQHF,TGTGCCAGCAGTTACTCAGGGGGAGGGGGCAATCAGCCCCAGCATTTT
TRBJ1-2,NA,TRBD1,TRBV5-1,CASSLFDRVGYTF,TGCGCCAGCAGCTTATTCGACAGGGTTGGCTACACCTTC
TRBJ2-2,NA,TRBD2,TRBV5-3,CARSQIFSGRKTGELFF,TGTGCCAGAAGCCAAATCTTTAGCGGGAGGAAAACCGGGGAGCTGTTTTTT
TRBJ2-7,NA,NA,TRBV30,CAWSPSHRFYEQYF,TGTGCCTGGAGTCCCTCCCACAGATTTTACGAGCAGTACTTC
TRBJ1-2,many,NA,TRBV20-1,CSARVTQGAYGYTF,TGCAGTGCTAGAGTAACACAGGGAGCCTATGGCTACACCTTC
TRBJ2-3,few,NA,TRBV28,CASTLGRGDTQYF,TGTGCCAGCACCTTGGGCCGGGGAGATACGCAGTATTTT
TRBJ1-5,NA,NA,TRBV7-2,CASSPMVTYDNQPQHF,TGTGCCAGCAGTCCAATGGTCACCTATGACAACCAGCCCCAGCATTTT
TRBJ2-3,few,TRBD1,TRBV19,CASTETGYNTQYF,TGTGCCAGTACCGAGACAGGGTATAATACGCAGTATTTT
TRBJ1-3,many,NA,TRBV12-3/TRBV12-4,CASSPTHNSGNTIYF,TGTGCCAGCAGTCCCACCCACAACTCTGGAAACACCATATATTTT
TRBJ2-1,NA,NA,TRBV12-3/TRBV12-4,CASRRDRYNEQFF,TGTGCCAGCAGGCGCGACAGATACAATGAGCAGTTCTTC
TRBJ2-3,few,NA,TRBV6-2/TRBV6-3,CASSYSGLAGSTDTQYF,TGTGCCAGCAGTTACTCTGGATTGGCGGGATCCACAGATACGCAGTATTTT
TRBJ2-2,few,TRBD1,TRBV19,CASRGRDRITGELFF,TGTGCCAGTAGGGGCCGGGACAGGATCACCGGGGAGCTGTTTTTT
TRBJ2-5,few,NA,TRBV3-1,CASSQDFGRRDQETQYF,TGTGCCAGCAGCCAAGACTTTGGAAGGCGCGACCAAGAGACCCAGTACTTC
TRBJ1-4,NA,TRBD1,TRBV5-1,CASSTGQAFDEKLFF,TGCGCCAGCAGCACCGGACAGGCTTTTGATGAAAAACTGTTTTTT
TRBJ1-2,NA,NA,TRBV5-1,CASRDLTGWNYGYTF,TGCGCCAGCAGGGATCTAACAGGTTGGAACTATGGCTACACCTTC
TRBJ2-5,few,TRBD2,TRBV20-1,CSASEPREGGETQYF,TGCAGTGCTAGTGAACCCCGGGAGGGAGGGGAGACCCAGTACTTC
TRBJ2-1,few,NA,TRBV5-1,CASRSGVGEQFF,TGCGCCAGCCGATCCGGTGTCGGTGAGCAGTTCTTC
TRBJ2-2,many,NA,TRBV3-1,CASSPLGRELFF,TGTGCCAGCAGCCCCCTCGGTCGGGAGCTGTTTTTT
TRBJ1-2,few,NA,TRBV3-1,CASSRGSGYTF,TGTGCCAGCAGCCGGGGAAGTGGCTACACCTTC
TRBJ1-1,NA,TRBD1,TRBV12-5,CASGLSTGGITEAFF,TGTGCTAGTGGTTTGTCGACAGGGGGCATCACTGAAGCTTTCTTT
TRBJ2-1,NA,NA,TRBV19,CASSIMRARGYNEQFF,TGTGCCAGTAGTATAATGCGCGCCAGGGGATACAATGAGCAGTTCTTC
TRBJ2-3,few,TRBD2,TRBV3-1,CASSQSPSGRHTDTQYF,TGTGCCAGCAGCCAATCCCCCAGCGGGAGGCACACAGATACGCAGTATTTT
TRBJ1-6,NA,NA,TRBV4-3,CASSPYGFGYSPLHF,TGCGCCAGCAGCCCGTACGGGTTTGGTTATTCACCCCTCCACTTT
TRBJ2-3,NA,TRBD2,TRBV4-2,CASSRGLAGAEYTDTQYF,TGTGCCAGCAGTCGAGGACTAGCGGGAGCGGAATACACAGATACGCAGTATTTT
TRBJ2-1,few,TRBD2,TRBV7-6,CASSLYAGGPLSSYNEQFF,TGTGCCAGCAGCTTATACGCGGGAGGGCCCCTGAGCTCCTACAATGAGCAGTTCTTC
TRBJ2-7,NA,NA,TRBV28,CASSSRQVQYF,TGTGCCAGCAGTTCGAGACAGGTCCAGTACTTC
TRBJ2-1,NA,TRBD1,TRBV20-1,CSAADGQGPYNEQFF,TGCAGTGCTGCCGACGGACAGGGACCCTACAATGAGCAGTTCTTC
TRBJ1-5,NA,TRBD1,TRBV20-1,CSAREGAGDQPQHF,TGCAGTGCTAGGGAGGGGGCTGGGGATCAGCCCCAGCATTTT
TRBJ1-5,NA,TRBD1,TRBV12-3/TRBV12-4,CASSPGDSGNQPQHF,TGTGCCAGCAGTCCCGGGGACAGCGGAAATCAGCCCCAGCATTTT
TRBJ1-3,few,TRBD1,TRBV4-3,CASSQDGTGSGTTIYF,TGCGCCAGCAGCCAAGATGGGACAGGGTCTGGAACCACCATATATTTT
TRBJ2-1,few,TRBD2,TRBV5-1,CASRSGASSYNEQFF,TGCGCCAGCAGGAGCGGGGCCAGCTCCTACAATGAGCAGTTCTTC
TRBJ2-1,NA,NA,TRBV5-1,CASSVRLGEQFF,TGCGCCAGCAGCGTAAGACTGGGGGAGCAGTTCTTC
TRBJ1-1,few,TRBD1,TRBV10-1,CASSGDRTNTEAFF,TGCGCCAGCAGTGGGGACAGGACCAACACTGAAGCTTTCTTT
TRBJ2-7,few,NA,TRBV7-8,CASSLAGRFGEQYF,TGTGCCAGCAGCTTAGCCGGACGCTTTGGGGAGCAGTACTTC